These 32 T cell receptor beta chains were sequenced from one sample in a study of technical replicates of blood from a few donors listed by TCRdb under 2017. Libraries were built with the immunoSEQ multiplex PCR assay. Entries here come from immuneACCESS through TCRdb and include only in-frame sequences with V and J called. Some clones fail to appear in such tables; in the studies checked, an unresolved V gene covers under half of the shortfall, and the cause of the remainder is unknown. A total of more than 75,000 clones appear in this sample, around 94% of them only once. The leading ten clones occupy about 0.37% of the sample. The sample was T cells isolated from PBMCs. The receptors shown here come from a human donor in good health.

The gene calls are TRBV9 and TRBJ2-7, with TRBD2 matching over 13 bases. V gave up 0 bases and J gave up 3 bases; unmatched junction bases: 0. Per germline, CDR1 SGDLS and CDR2 YYNGEE. This CDR3 has 15 amino acids. The CDR3 sequence: CASSVGTSGSYEQYF. The CDR3 region has the DNA TGTGCCAGCAGCGTAGGGACTAGCGGGAGCTACGAGCAGTACTTC. The whole variable domain, remainder taken from reference TRBV9 and TRBJ2-7, is DSGVTQTPKHLITATGQRVTLRCSPRSGDLSVYWYQQSLDQGLQFLIQYYNGEERAKGNILERFSAQQFPDLHSELNLSSLELGDSALYFCASSVGTSGSYEQYFGPGTRLTVT.

This chain connects TRBV6-1 to TRBJ1-5; 7 bases fit TRBD1. The CDR3 length is 17 residues. Germline V CDR1 and CDR2: MNHNS, SASEGT. V gave up 4 bases and J gave up 2 bases; unmatched junction bases: 11. CDR3 protein: CASSGRQGPGGNQPQHF. Here the CDR3 DNA reads TGTGCCAGCAGTGGACGACAGGGCCCAGGAGGCAATCAGCCCCAGCATTTT.

This clone has just a few counts. The genes are TRBV4-1 and TRBJ1-1; the D is unclear. The V end was cut by 2 bases, the J end by 0 bases, with 7 bases between. This CDR3 comprises 14 residues. From germline, CDR1 is MGHRA and CDR2 YSYEKL. CDR3 DNA sequence: TGCGCCAGCAGCCAAAAGAACATGAACACTGAAGCTTTCTTT. Protein product: CASSQKNMNTEAFF.

V and J are TRBV5-4 and TRBJ2-3; D perhaps matches TRBD1 (6 bases). CDR1 and CDR2 (germline): SGHNT, YYREEE (reference sequence). The ends were cut back, 7 bases at V and 1 base at J, with 13 bases in the middle. This CDR3 region has 14 residues. As DNA, the CDR3 is TGTGCCAGCTCCTGGGGGCGAGGCACAGATACGCAGTATTTT. This codes for CASSWGRGTDTQYF.

This sequence joins TRBV19 and TRBJ2-7, with a weak D call TRBD1 (7 bases). CDR1 is LNHDA, CDR2 SQIVND, per germline (reference sequence). Trimming took 4 bases from V and 4 from J, leaving 11 bases between them. The CDR3 sequence is 13 residues long. CDR3: CASSSGTVYEQYF. CDR3 nucleotide sequence: TGTGCCAGTAGTAGCGGGACAGTTTACGAGCAGTACTTC.

This chain connects TRBV30 to TRBJ2-7; TRBD2 matches 13 bases. Losses at the gene ends were 3 bases for V and 4 bases for J; bases not matched to a gene: 3. The germline gives CDR1 GTSNPN, CDR2 SVGIG (reference sequence). The CDR3 length is 14 residues. The CDR3 region is CAWSGTSGDYEQYF. DNA for the CDR3: TGTGCCTGGAGCGGGACTAGCGGGGATTACGAGCAGTACTTC.

This clone was detected once. The chain links TRBV11-2 to TRBJ2-5; TRBD1 matches at 9 bases. Germline CDR1 reads SGHAT; CDR2 reads FQNNGV. J lost 2 bases, V lost 7 bases, and 11 bases had no gene match. CDR3 length: 16 amino acids. In DNA, the CDR3 is TGTGCCAGCACCGATGCGGACAGGGGATATCAAGAGACCCAGTACTTC. It yields the protein CASTDADRGYQETQYF.

J is TRBJ2-1 and V is TRBV5-1; 9 nucleotides align to TRBD2. This CDR3 region has 13 residues. The trim removed 7 bases at V and 7 bases at J, leaving 6 bases unmatched. Germline loops: CDR1 SGHRS, CDR2 YFSETQ. CDR3 in amino acids: CASGVAGANEQFF. The CDR3 DNA sequence: TGCGCCAGCGGGGTAGCGGGAGCAAATGAGCAGTTCTTC.

This clone was seen only once. The rearrangement joins TRBV18 to TRBJ2-1, with D hard to call. This CDR3 is built from 12 residues. V dropped 6 bases and J dropped 8 bases, with 11 bases sitting between them. In germline, CDR1 is KGHSH, CDR2 LQKENI. CDR3 sequence: CASSPSIDEQFF. The CDR3 DNA sequence: TGTGCCAGCTCGCCTAGTATCGATGAGCAGTTCTTC.

The chain combines TRBV28 with TRBJ2-5; TRBD2 matches 13 bases. The ends lost 1 base at V and 8 bases at J; junction bases unmatched: 7. Looked up from germline, CDR1 is MDHEN and CDR2 is SYDVKM. This CDR3 is 16 amino acids long. CDR3 bases: TGTGCCAGCAGTTTATCTGGACTAGCGGGAGTCGATACCCAGTACTTC. Translation gives CASSLSGLAGVDTQYF.

V gene TRBV15 combines with J gene TRBJ1-5; 7 bases are a match to TRBD1. The CDR3 covers 18 residues. V lost 0 bases, J lost 6 bases, and 14 bases stayed unmatched. Germline V gene sequence: CDR1 LNHNV, CDR2 YYDKDF (reference sequence). In nucleotides, the CDR3 is TGTGCCACCAGCAGAGAAGGGGGCCTTGACAGGGCGGGTCAGCCCCAGCATTTT. Translation: CATSREGGLDRAGQPQHF. Full variable domain (outside the CDR3, taken from reference TRBV15 and TRBJ1-5): DAMVIQNPRYQVTQFGKPVTLSCSQTLNHNVMYWYQQKSSQAPKLLFHYYDKDFNNEADTPDNFQSRRPNTSFCFLDIRSPGLGDTAMYLCATSREGGLDRAGQPQHFGDGTRLSIL.

The rearrangement uses TRBV30 and TRBJ2-5, with 9 bases aligning to TRBD1. Trimming at V came to 5 bases and at J to 4 bases, leaving 11 bases not matched to a gene. Germline values: CDR1 GTSNPN, CDR2 SVGIG (reference sequence). The CDR3 extends over 15 amino acids. CDR3 in amino acids: CAWDGTGRAGETQYF. The CDR3, as DNA: TGTGCCTGGGACGGGACAGGGAGGGCCGGAGAGACCCAGTACTTC.

V is TRBV7-2 and J is TRBJ2-7, with D possibly being TRBD1 (6 bases). There are 15 residues in the CDR3. The germline V gene encodes CDR1 SGHTA and CDR2 FQGNSA. V lost 5 bases and J 7 bases, leaving 21 bases between the germline ends. In DNA form, the CDR3 reads TGTGCCAGCAGCCTCCGACAGGAAGTTATGTGGGAGCAGTACTTC. It translates to CASSLRQEVMWEQYF.

The genes are TRBV7-6 and TRBJ2-5; D is unresolved. The CDR3 loop spans 12 amino acids. Trimming left V 2 bases short and J 5 bases short, with 6 bases between. The germline V gene encodes CDR1 SGHVS and CDR2 FNYEAQ. CDR3 protein: CASSLSLETQYF. CDR3 sequence (DNA): TGTGCCAGCAGCTTATCATTGGAGACCCAGTACTTC.

J is TRBJ2-1 and V is TRBV4-1, with TRBD2 matching 7 bases. With 1 base clipped from V and 7 bases from J, the junction kept 13 bases outside the gene matches. Germline CDR1 and CDR2: MGHRA and YSYEKL. The CDR3 is 17 amino acids. The CDR3 DNA sequence: TGCGCCAGCAGCCAAGTGGGGAAAGCGGGGAGGCATAATGAGCAGTTCTTC. It translates to CASSQVGKAGRHNEQFF.

In DNA form, the CDR3 reads TGCAGCGTTGGGAAACGACAGCAAGAGACCCAGTACTTC. This encodes CSVGKRQQETQYF. The chain joins TRBV29-1 to TRBJ2-5; TRBD1 might be the D (5 bases). This CDR3 is built from 13 residues. V was trimmed by 4 bases and J by 2 bases, leaving 11 bases between them. In germline, CDR1 is SQVTM, CDR2 ANQGSEA.

The chain carries TRBV10-3 and TRBJ1-4, with no clear D. The germline gives CDR1 ENHRY, CDR2 SYGVKD. The germline V and J ends were trimmed by 0 bases and 1 base, with 9 bases remaining between them. There are 16 residues in the CDR3. CDR3 in amino acids: CAISESERGTNEKLFF. The CDR3 DNA reads as TGTGCCATCAGTGAGTCGGAACGGGGAACTAATGAAAAACTGTTTTTT.

V is TRBV5-8 and J is TRBJ2-2, with D uncertain. Per the germline V gene, CDR1 is SGHTS and CDR2 is YDEGEE. This CDR3 region has 14 residues. Deletions cut 7 bases from V and 6 bases from J, with 16 bases between. This chain's CDR3 is CASYPHGLPGELFF. The CDR3 DNA reads as TGTGCCAGCTACCCCCACGGTCTCCCCGGGGAGCTGTTTTTT.

The rearrangement links TRBV11-3 to TRBJ2-5; the D gene is possibly TRBD1 (5 bases). CDR1 is SGHNT and CDR2 is YENEEA in the germline V gene. This CDR3 comprises 14 residues. V lost 4 bases to trimming and J lost 5 bases, with 14 bases between them. The CDR3 bases are TGTGCCAGCAGCTCGCGTCAGGGTGAGGAGACCCAGTACTTC. As protein: CASSSRQGEETQYF.

This clone was recorded only once. The J gene is TRBJ1-4, the V gene TRBV5-1; 9 nucleotides line up with TRBD1. Germline V CDR1 and CDR2: SGHRS, YFSETQ. Losses at the gene ends were 0 bases for V and 6 bases for J; bases not matched to a gene: 3. CDR3 length: 15 amino acids. DNA for the CDR3: TGCGCCAGCAGCTTGGACAGGGGGCGGGATGAAAAACTGTTTTTT. Encoded protein: CASSLDRGRDEKLFF.

This chain uses TRBV7-2 with TRBJ2-7; maybe TRBD2 (6 bases). Between the trimmed V and J ends, which lost 1 base and 4 bases, there was a span of 17 bases. CDR1 SGHTA and CDR2 FQGNSA come from the germline V gene. CDR3 size: 16 residues. CDR3 sequence (DNA): TGTGCCAGCAGCTTAGGGGGACTCCTTGGGGGTTACGAGCAGTACTTC. This gives the protein CASSLGGLLGGYEQYF.

CDR3 in amino acids: CSVEVDLSSYNEQFF. CDR3 DNA sequence: TGCAGCGTTGAAGTGGACTTAAGCTCCTACAATGAGCAGTTCTTC. The J gene is TRBJ2-1, the V gene TRBV29-1; TRBD2 is a possible D gene (5 bases). Trimming took 1 base from V and 0 from J, leaving 10 bases between them. Germline V gene sequence: CDR1 SQVTM, CDR2 ANQGSEA. CDR3 length: 15 amino acids.

This chain uses TRBV27 with TRBJ1-5; possible D gene TRBD1, 5 bases. Trimming took 5 bases from V and 0 from J, leaving 17 bases between them. The CDR3 is 17 amino acids. Per germline, CDR1 MNHEY and CDR2 SMNVEV (reference sequence). Written as DNA, the CDR3 is TGTGCCAGCAGTGCGGGACCCTCGACTTTTAGCAATCAGCCCCAGCATTTT. It is translated as CASSAGPSTFSNQPQHF.

The genes are TRBV6-6 and TRBJ2-5; tentatively, D is TRBD2 (6 bases). The germline gives CDR1 MNHNY, CDR2 SVGAGI (reference sequence). The CDR3 is made up of 13 amino acids. V dropped 2 bases and J dropped 4 bases, with 8 bases sitting between them. CDR3 DNA: TGTGCCAGCAGTTACGGGCGGGGAGAGACCCAGTACTTC. As protein: CASSYGRGETQYF.

The rearrangement joins TRBV11-2 to TRBJ2-1; D may be TRBD2 (6 bases). Germline values: CDR1 SGHAT, CDR2 FQNNGV. The CDR3 is 15 residues long. The V end lost 5 bases, the J end lost 6 bases, and 17 bases lay between the germline ends. The CDR3 sequence is CASSTLSGGSNEQFF. DNA for the CDR3: TGTGCCAGCAGCACCCTTAGCGGAGGAAGCAATGAGCAGTTCTTC.

This chain uses TRBV4-3 with TRBJ2-5, with 12 bases identical to TRBD2. In germline, CDR1 is LGHNA, CDR2 YSLEER. After removal of 4 bases from V and 11 bases from J, the junction contained 11 bases not matched to a gene. The CDR3 runs to 15 residues. This CDR3 is CASSPRTSGRLWQYF. CDR3 DNA: TGCGCCAGCAGCCCCCGCACTAGCGGGAGGCTGTGGCAGTACTTC.

This chain links TRBV19 with TRBJ2-5; TRBD2 agrees at 8 bases. The germline CDR1 and CDR2 sequences are LNHDA and SQIVND (reference sequence). The CDR3 covers 16 residues. V was pared by 7 bases and J by 1 base, with 11 bases of the junction left unmatched. The CDR3: CASTKSGGRFQETQYF. The CDR3 DNA is TGTGCCAGTACTAAATCGGGCGGGAGGTTCCAAGAGACCCAGTACTTC. Together with reference TRBV19 and TRBJ2-5, the CDR3 gives the full variable domain: DGGITQSPKYLFRKEGQNVTLSCEQNLNHDAMYWYRQDPGQGLRLIYYSQIVNDFQKGDIAEGYSVSREKKESFPLTVTSAQKNPTAFYLCASTKSGGRFQETQYFGPGTRLLVL.

The rearrangement joins TRBV5-4 to TRBJ2-7; TRBD1 agrees at 9 bases. Germline CDR1 is SGHNT and CDR2 is YYREEE (reference sequence). The length of the CDR3 is 16 residues. V lost 4 bases to trimming and J lost 0 bases; unmatched junction nucleotides: 8. The CDR3 region has the DNA TGTGCCAGCAGCAGGACAGGGGAAATATCCTCCTACGAGCAGTACTTC. Encoded protein: CASSRTGEISSYEQYF.

The chain joins TRBV4-3 to TRBJ1-2; 12 positions match TRBD1. V lost 4 bases, J lost 8 bases, and 5 bases stayed unmatched. Germline CDR1 LGHNA, CDR2 YSLEER. This CDR3 is built from 14 residues. CDR3 nucleotide sequence: TGCGCCAGCAGCCGGGGACAGGGGGCGCCCGGCTACACCTTC. Translation gives CASSRGQGAPGYTF.

This clone has only one observation. This chain connects TRBV5-4 to TRBJ2-3; the match to TRBD2 covers 9 bases. The CDR3 runs to 14 residues. CDR1 and CDR2 from the germline V gene are SGHNT and YYREEE (reference sequence). V gave up 2 bases and J gave up 5 bases; unmatched junction bases: 3. The CDR3 DNA sequence: TGTGCCAGCAGCTTTAGCGGGAGTAAAGATACGCAGTATTTT. As protein: CASSFSGSKDTQYF.

The V call is TRBV19, the J call TRBJ1-2; the D is unclear. The ends were cut back, 5 bases at V and 4 bases at J, with 11 bases in the middle. CDR1 and CDR2 (germline): LNHDA, SQIVND (reference sequence). This CDR3 comprises 13 residues. The CDR3 is CASSLGFAYGYTF. CDR3 nucleotides: TGTGCCAGTAGTCTTGGCTTCGCCTATGGCTACACCTTC.

This clone was seen only once. CDR3 DNA: TGTGCCAGCGCGAGCGGAGTGTGGGGGCCCGGGGAGCTGTTTTTT. This sequence encodes CASASGVWGPGELFF. The chain carries TRBV6-5 and TRBJ2-2; tentative D call: TRBD1 (6 bases). This CDR3 is 15 amino acids long. The V end lost 8 bases, the J end lost 6 bases, and 19 bases lay between the germline ends. CDR1 is MNHEY, CDR2 SVGAGI, per germline.